The sample holds one count of the clone carrying this T cell receptor beta chain. The antigen is not known. Trimming took 1 base from V and 1 from J; bases not matched to a gene: 5. Germline values: CDR1 SGHTA, CDR2 FQGNSA. The CDR3 is 17 amino acids. This entry is derived from a study of OX40 agonist ivuxolimab in advanced cancers. For the study at large: The drug used for patients, ivuxolimab, was an agonistic anti-OX40 (CD134) antibody. Partial responses were recorded for three patients, including one with hepatocellular carcinoma and two with cutaneous melanoma.

Whole-study results and caveats: Among the lowest levels of clonal expansion were found in partial responders at 0.1-3.0 mg/kg. Within 6 weeks, CD4+ and CD8+ blood T cells expanded clonally at 0.1 to 3.0 mg/kg.

Libraries were prepared by immunoSEQ multiplex PCR; TCRdb keeps only in-frame clonotypes and omits some of them. Counted here are roughly 10,000 clones, more than 60% occurring once; the ten biggest clones make up 25% to 40%. This TCR was recovered from an adult with an advanced solid tumor such as melanoma, head and neck, liver or kidney cancer. This rearrangement joins TRBV7-2 to TRBJ1-3; 9 bases are a match to TRBD1. This specimen consisted of CD4+ or CD8+ T cells sorted from blood, obtained in a trial of the OX40 agonist ivuxolimab. This CDR3 is CASSLVFDRGSGNTIYF. The CDR3 DNA reads as TGTGCCAGCAGCTTAGTTTTCGACAGGGGGTCTGGAAACACCATATATTTT.